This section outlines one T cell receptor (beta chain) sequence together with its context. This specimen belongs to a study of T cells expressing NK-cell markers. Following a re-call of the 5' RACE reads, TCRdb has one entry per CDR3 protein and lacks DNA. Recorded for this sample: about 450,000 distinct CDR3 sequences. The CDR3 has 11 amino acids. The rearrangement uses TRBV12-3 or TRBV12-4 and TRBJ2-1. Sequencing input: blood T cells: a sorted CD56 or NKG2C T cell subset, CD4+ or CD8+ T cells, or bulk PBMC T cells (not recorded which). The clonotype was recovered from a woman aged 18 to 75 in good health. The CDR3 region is CASSQYNEQFF.